This T cell receptor beta chain was identified during a study of OX40 agonist ivuxolimab in advanced cancers. Whole-study context: Partial responses were recorded for three patients, including one with hepatocellular carcinoma and two with cutaneous melanoma.

Study-wide points: Individuals who were partial responders at 0.1-3.0 mg/kg had clonal expansion that ranked among the lowest. CD8+ T cells (on average) carried more expanded clones than CD4+ T cells. By week 6 at 0.1 to 3.0 mg/kg, blood CD4+ and CD8+ T cells had expanded clonally.

Trimming cost V 8 bases and J 3 bases, with 25 bases left between them. The CDR3 runs to 17 residues. Germline CDR1 is MDHEN and CDR2 is SYDVKM. Produced via immunoSEQ multiplex PCR; TCRdb's table is partial and in-frame only. Among about 83,000 clones listed, about 89% were seen once. Regarding this clone: Its antigen is unidentified.

This clonotype was obtained from an adult with an advanced solid tumor such as melanoma, head and neck, liver or kidney cancer. The rearrangement uses TRBV28 and TRBJ1-1; tentatively, D is TRBD1 (6 bases). The sequenced sample was CD4+ or CD8+ T cells sorted from blood, obtained in a trial of the OX40 agonist ivuxolimab. CDR3 DNA sequence: TGTGCCAGCCCCGACCCGGGACACACGAACAAAGACACTGAAGCTTTCTTT. Amino acid sequence: CASPDPGHTNKDTEAFF.